The clone carrying this TCR beta chain is medium-sized in the sample. Its antigen is unidentified. The data were taken from a study of early T cells in non-severe SARS-CoV-2 infection. The overall study: Sequencing input comprised bulk RNA from unsorted whole blood; chain pairing was not available. Findings and caveats of the study: Private and CD4 specificities were missed by VDJdb matching, skewed to anti-spike CD8.

CDR3 length: 11 residues. Germline assignment: CDR1 SQVTM and CDR2 ANQGSEA. Deletions cut 4 bases from V and 6 bases from J, with 10 bases between. Attached unique molecular identifiers marked individual cDNA molecules. Via MiXCR, TCRdb re-called the 5' RACE reads, giving one row per CDR3 protein. The sample has more than 40,000 distinct CDR3 sequences; more than 4.5% are singletons. The receptor was derived from an adult who was a healthcare worker with PCR-confirmed SARS-CoV-2 infection or an uninfected control (not recorded which). The V and J genes are TRBV29-1 and TRBJ2-7, with D maybe TRBD2 (5 bases). Here the sequenced sample was whole blood, taken at baseline. The CDR3 DNA follows: TGCAGCGTTGGGGAGTCGAGCGAGCAGTACTTC. This codes for CSVGESSEQYF.